This passage covers 8 T cell receptor beta chains from one sample sequenced in a study of response to subunit inactivated influenza vaccine. TCRdb analysed the RT-PCR reads with MiXCR anew, one entry per CDR3 protein. There are hundreds of thousands of distinct CDR3 sequences in the sample; 12% occur only once, and less than 8.5% lies in the top ten. Material: non-naive T cells sorted from PBMCs, obtained 14 to 15 days before vaccination. Receptor source: a man in his fifties or sixties who received an inactivated influenza vaccine.

The chain is built from TRBV20-1 and TRBJ2-2; no firm D call. The length of the CDR3 is 12 residues. Trimming shortened V by 4 bases and J by 6 bases, and 9 bases separated the two germline ends. Germline V gene sequence: CDR1 DFQATT, CDR2 SNEGSKA (reference sequence). As DNA, the CDR3 is TGCAGTGCTAACCTTAGGCCCGGGGAGCTGTTTTTT. Protein sequence: CSANLRPGELFF.

This clonotype was detected a few times. For the CDR3, the DNA is TGTGCCACCAGTGTCGGCCAGGGGGCGTATGAGCAGTTCTTC. Translating gives CATSVGQGAYEQFF. The chain combines TRBV24-1 with TRBJ2-1; TRBD1 matches 8 bases. Per germline, CDR1 KGHDR and CDR2 SFDVKD. The CDR3 spans 14 residues. V lost 5 bases, J lost 8 bases, and 7 bases stayed unmatched.

This clonotype turned up a few times. The chain links TRBV7-2 to TRBJ2-5; D is tentatively TRBD1 or TRBD2 (6 bases each). There are 15 residues in the CDR3. The V gene's germline CDR1 is SGHTA and CDR2 FQGNSA. V was shortened by 1 base and J by 2 bases, with 11 bases between the two germline ends. The CDR3 sequence: CASSLVGGQQETQYF. Written as DNA, the CDR3 is TGTGCCAGCAGCTTAGTCGGGGGACAACAAGAGACCCAGTACTTC.

In its sample, this clonotype was seen many times. The rearrangement joins TRBV4-1 to TRBJ2-7; TRBD1 matches at 8 bases. The CDR3 spans 13 residues. V shed 5 bases and J 2 bases; nucleotides not matched to a gene: 2. CDR1 and CDR2 (germline): MGHRA, YSYEKL. CDR3 nucleotide sequence: TGCGCCAGCAGCGAGGGACAGGCCTACGAGCAGTACTTC. It is translated as CASSEGQAYEQYF.

This clonotype was seen at least ten times. In nucleotides, the CDR3 is TGTGCCAGCAGCTTAGCCCTCGGGGAGGAGCAGTTCTTC. This codes for CASSLALGEEQFF. The V call is TRBV7-9, the J call TRBJ2-1; tentative D call: TRBD2 (5 bases). Germline V gene data show CDR1 as SEHNR and CDR2 as FQNEAQ (reference sequence). The V gene lost 0 bases and the J gene lost 10 bases, with 10 bases spanning the gap. The CDR3 runs 13 residues.

This clonotype has ten or more counts. This chain joins TRBV3-1 and TRBJ2-2; maybe TRBD1 (6 bases). From germline, CDR1 is LGHDT and CDR2 YNNKEL (reference sequence). The CDR3 consists of 14 residues. With 4 bases removed from V and 8 bases from J, the gap between germline ends came to 14 bases. The CDR3 reads CASSPQGSRGELFF. The DNA of the CDR3 is TGTGCCAGCAGCCCACAGGGTTCGAGGGGGGAGCTGTTTTTT.

The chain has TRBV20-1 and TRBJ1-5; maybe TRBD1 (6 bases). The CDR3 length is 15 residues. V was pared by 6 bases and J by 1 base, with 16 bases between. The germline CDR1 and CDR2 sequences are DFQATT and SNEGSKA (reference sequence). The CDR3 here is CSAPQTGTSNQPQHF. The CDR3 DNA follows: TGCAGTGCGCCCCAAACAGGGACCAGCAATCAGCCCCAGCATTTT.

The rearrangement joins TRBV5-5 to TRBJ2-3; no definite D call. V lost 0 bases and J 0 bases, leaving 8 bases between the germline ends. Germline V CDR1 and CDR2: SGHKS, YYEKEE (reference sequence). This CDR3 comprises 15 residues. The CDR3 nucleotides read TGTGCCAGCAGCTTGGCAGACCCTAGCACAGATACGCAGTATTTT. This translates into CASSLADPSTDTQYF. The full variable domain, with the rest looked up from reference TRBV5-5 and TRBJ2-3, is DAGVTQSPTHLIKTRGQQVTLRCSPISGHKSVSWYQQVLGQGPQFIFQYYEKEERGRGNFPDRFSARQFPNYSSELNVNALLLGDSALYLCASSLADPSTDTQYFGPGTRLTVL.